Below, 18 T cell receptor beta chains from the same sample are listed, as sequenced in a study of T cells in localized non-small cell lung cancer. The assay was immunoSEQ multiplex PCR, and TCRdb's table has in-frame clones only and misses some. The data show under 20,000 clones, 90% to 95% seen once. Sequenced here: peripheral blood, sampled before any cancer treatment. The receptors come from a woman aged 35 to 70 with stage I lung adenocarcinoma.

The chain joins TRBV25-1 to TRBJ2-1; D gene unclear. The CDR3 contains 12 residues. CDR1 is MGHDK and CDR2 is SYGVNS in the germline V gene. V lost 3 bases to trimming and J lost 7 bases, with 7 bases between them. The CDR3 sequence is CASSDWYNEQFF. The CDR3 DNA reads TGTGCCAGCAGTGATTGGTATAATGAGCAGTTCTTC.

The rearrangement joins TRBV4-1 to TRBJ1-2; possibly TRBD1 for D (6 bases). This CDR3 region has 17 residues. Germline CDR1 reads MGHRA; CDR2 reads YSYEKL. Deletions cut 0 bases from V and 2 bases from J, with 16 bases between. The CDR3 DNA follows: TGCGCCAGCAGCCAAGATGACAGAGGGACACTAAACTATGGCTACACCTTC. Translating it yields CASSQDDRGTLNYGYTF.

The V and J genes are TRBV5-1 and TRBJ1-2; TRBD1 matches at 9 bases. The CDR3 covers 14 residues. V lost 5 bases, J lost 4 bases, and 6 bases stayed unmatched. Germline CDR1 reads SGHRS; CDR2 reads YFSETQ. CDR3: CASRLPGQGYGYTF. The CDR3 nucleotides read TGCGCCAGCAGATTACCGGGACAGGGCTATGGCTACACCTTC. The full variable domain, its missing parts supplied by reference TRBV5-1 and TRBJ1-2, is KAGVTQTPRYLIKTRGQQVTLSCSPISGHRSVSWYQQTPGQGLQFLFEYFSETQRNKGNFPGRFSGRQFSNSRSEMNVSTLELGDSALYLCASRLPGQGYGYTFGSGTRLTVV.

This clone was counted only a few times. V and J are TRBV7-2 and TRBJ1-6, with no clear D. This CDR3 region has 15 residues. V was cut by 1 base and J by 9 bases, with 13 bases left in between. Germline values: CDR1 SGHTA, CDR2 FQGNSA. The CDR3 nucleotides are TGTGCCAGCAGCTTAGAGTTGAGCGCGGTTTCACCCCTCCACTTT. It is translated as CASSLELSAVSPLHF.

CDR3 protein: CASNFLGGITEAFF. DNA for the CDR3: TGTGCCAGCAACTTCCTCGGGGGGATCACTGAAGCTTTCTTT. The genes are TRBV6-5 and TRBJ1-1; D might be TRBD1 (5 bases). Germline V gene lookup returns CDR1 MNHEY and CDR2 SVGAGI. Trimming left V 7 bases short and J 4 bases short, with 16 bases between. This CDR3 region has 14 residues.

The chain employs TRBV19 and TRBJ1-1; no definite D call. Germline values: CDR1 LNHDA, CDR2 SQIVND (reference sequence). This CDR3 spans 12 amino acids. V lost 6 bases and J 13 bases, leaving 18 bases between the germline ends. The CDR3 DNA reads TGTGCCAGTAGCCCTCCCGAGGGCGCGGGTTTCTTT. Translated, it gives CASSPPEGAGFF.

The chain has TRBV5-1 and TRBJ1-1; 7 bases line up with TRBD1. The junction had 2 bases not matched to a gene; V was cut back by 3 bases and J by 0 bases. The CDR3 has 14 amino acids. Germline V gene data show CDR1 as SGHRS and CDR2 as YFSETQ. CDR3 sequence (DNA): TGCGCCAGCAGCTCGCAGGGGGTGAACACTGAAGCTTTCTTT. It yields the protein CASSSQGVNTEAFF.

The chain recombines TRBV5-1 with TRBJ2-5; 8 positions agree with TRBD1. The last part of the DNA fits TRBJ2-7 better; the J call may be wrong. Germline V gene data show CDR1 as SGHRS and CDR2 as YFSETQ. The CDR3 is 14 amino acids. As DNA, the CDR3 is TGCGCCAGCAAATCCGGGACAGGACCCTACGAGCAGTACTTC. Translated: CASKSGTGPYEQYF.

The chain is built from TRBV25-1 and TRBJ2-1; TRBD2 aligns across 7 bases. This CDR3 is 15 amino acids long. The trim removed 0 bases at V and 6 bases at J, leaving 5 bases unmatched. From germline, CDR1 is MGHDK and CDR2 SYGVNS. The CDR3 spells CASSEYGTTSNEQFF. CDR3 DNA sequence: TGTGCCAGCAGTGAATATGGGACTACCTCCAATGAGCAGTTCTTC.

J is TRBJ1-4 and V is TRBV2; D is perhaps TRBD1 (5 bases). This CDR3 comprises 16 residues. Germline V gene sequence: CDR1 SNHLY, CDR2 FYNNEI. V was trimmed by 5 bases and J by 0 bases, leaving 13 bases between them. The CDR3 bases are TGTGCCAGCAGTTTCCAGGGAATCGCAACTAATGAAAAACTGTTTTTT. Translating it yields CASSFQGIATNEKLFF.

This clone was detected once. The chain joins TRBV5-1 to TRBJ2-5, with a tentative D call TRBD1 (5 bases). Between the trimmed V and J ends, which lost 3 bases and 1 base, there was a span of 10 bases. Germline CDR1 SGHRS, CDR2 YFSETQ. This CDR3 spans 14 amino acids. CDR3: CASSSLGAQETQYF. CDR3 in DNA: TGCGCCAGCAGCTCCCTTGGGGCCCAAGAGACCCAGTACTTC.

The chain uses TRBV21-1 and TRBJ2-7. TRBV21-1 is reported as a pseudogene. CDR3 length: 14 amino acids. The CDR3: CASRKDRPTYEQYF. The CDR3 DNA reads TGTGCCAGCAGAAAGGACCGACCCACCTACGAGCAGTACTTC.

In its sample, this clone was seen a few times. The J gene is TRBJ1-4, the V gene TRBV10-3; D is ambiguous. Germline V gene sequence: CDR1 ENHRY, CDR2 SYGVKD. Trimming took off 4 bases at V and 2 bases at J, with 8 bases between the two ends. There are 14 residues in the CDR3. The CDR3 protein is CAISASPTNEKLFF. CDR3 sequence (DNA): TGTGCCATCAGTGCGTCCCCCACTAATGAAAAACTGTTTTTT.

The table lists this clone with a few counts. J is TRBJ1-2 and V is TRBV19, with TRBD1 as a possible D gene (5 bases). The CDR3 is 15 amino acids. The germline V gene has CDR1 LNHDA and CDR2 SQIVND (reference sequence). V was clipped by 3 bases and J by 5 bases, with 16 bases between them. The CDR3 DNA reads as TGTGCCAGTAGTATCCCCGGGACGGCCCCTTATGGCTACACCTTC. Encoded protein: CASSIPGTAPYGYTF. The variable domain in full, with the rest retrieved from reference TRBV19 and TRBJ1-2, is DGGITQSPKYLFRKEGQNVTLSCEQNLNHDAMYWYRQDPGQGLRLIYYSQIVNDFQKGDIAEGYSVSREKKESFPLTVTSAQKNPTAFYLCASSIPGTAPYGYTFGSGTRLTVV.

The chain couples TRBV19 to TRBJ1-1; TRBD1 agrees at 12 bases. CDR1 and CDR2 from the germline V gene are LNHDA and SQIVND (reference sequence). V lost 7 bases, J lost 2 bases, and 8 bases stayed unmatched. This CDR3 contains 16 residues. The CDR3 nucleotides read TGTGCCAGTATCCCCGGGACAGGGGGCGAAAACACTGAAGCTTTCTTT. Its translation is CASIPGTGGENTEAFF.

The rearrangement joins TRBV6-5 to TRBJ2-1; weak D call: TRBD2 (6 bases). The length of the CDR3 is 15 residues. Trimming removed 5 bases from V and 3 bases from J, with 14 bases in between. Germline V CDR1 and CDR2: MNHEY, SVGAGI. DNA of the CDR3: TGTGCCAGCAGTCAGGGACTGGAAGTCTACAATGAGCAGTTCTTC. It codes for CASSQGLEVYNEQFF.

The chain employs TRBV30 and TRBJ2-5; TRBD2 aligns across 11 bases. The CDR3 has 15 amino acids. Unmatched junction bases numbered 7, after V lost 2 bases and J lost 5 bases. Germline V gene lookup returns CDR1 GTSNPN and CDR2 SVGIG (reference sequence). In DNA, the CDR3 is TGTGCCTGGAGTATACTAGCGGGGGCTGGGGAGACCCAGTACTTC. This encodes CAWSILAGAGETQYF.

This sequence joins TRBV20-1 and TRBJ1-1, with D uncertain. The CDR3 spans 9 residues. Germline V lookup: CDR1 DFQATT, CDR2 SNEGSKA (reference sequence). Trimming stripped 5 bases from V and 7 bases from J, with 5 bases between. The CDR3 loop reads CSAAGEAFF. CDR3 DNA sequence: TGCAGTGCTGCCGGTGAAGCTTTCTTT.